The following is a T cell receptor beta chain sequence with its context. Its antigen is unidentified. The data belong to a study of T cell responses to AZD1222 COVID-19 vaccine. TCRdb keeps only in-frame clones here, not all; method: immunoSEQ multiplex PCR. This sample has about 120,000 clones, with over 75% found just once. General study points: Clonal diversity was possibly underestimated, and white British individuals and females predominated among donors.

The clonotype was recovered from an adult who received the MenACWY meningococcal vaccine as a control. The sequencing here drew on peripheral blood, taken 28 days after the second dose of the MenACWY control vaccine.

CDR3 in amino acids: CASSNIELFF. The CDR3 nucleotides read TGTGCCAGCAGCAACATTGAGCTGTTTTTT. J is TRBJ2-2 and V is TRBV21-1; the tabulated D call, TRBD1, remains unverified against the DNA. TRBV21-1 is shown as a pseudogene. The CDR3 sequence is 10 residues long.